These T cell receptor beta chains were read from a single sample in a study of OX40 agonist ivuxolimab in advanced cancers. The repertoire was sequenced with immunoSEQ multiplex PCR; TCRdb's copy has only in-frame clones and lacks some. The sample records tens of thousands of clones, around 87% being singletons. The sequencing here drew on CD4+ or CD8+ T cells sorted from blood, taken in a trial of the OX40 agonist ivuxolimab. These receptors were taken from an adult with an advanced solid tumor such as melanoma, head and neck, liver or kidney cancer. Each CDR3 is given with its conserved first and last residue. A D gene is named only where the DNA matches it firmly. The size of a clone is reported for some rows only, either as once, few or many, or as a class for expanded clones.

V gene	clone size	J gene	D gene	CDR3 protein	CDR3 DNA
TRBV7-9	.	TRBJ2-1	.	CASSFGYPNEQFF	TGTGCCAGCAGCTTTGGCTACCCCAATGAGCAGTTCTTC
TRBV6-1	few	TRBJ2-5	TRBD2	CASSEAAGGPETQYF	TGTGCCAGCAGTGAAGCAGCGGGGGGGCCAGAGACCCAGTACTTC
TRBV15	.	TRBJ2-2	.	CATSHQGWELFF	TGTGCCACCTCACATCAGGGGTGGGAGCTGTTTTTT
TRBV29-1	.	TRBJ2-6	TRBD1	CSVGDSFSGANVLTF	TGCAGCGTGGGGGACAGTTTCTCTGGGGCCAACGTCCTGACTTTC
TRBV5-1	.	TRBJ2-1	.	CASSLALLNEQFF	TGCGCCAGCAGCTTGGCCTTGCTAAATGAGCAGTTCTTC
TRBV15	.	TRBJ2-7	.	CATSRENPLDVYEQYF	TGTGCCACCAGCAGAGAGAACCCGTTAGATGTCTACGAGCAGTACTTC
TRBV7-8	once	TRBJ2-3	TRBD1	CASSAPGQGATDTQYF	TGTGCCAGCAGCGCTCCGGGACAGGGGGCAACAGATACGCAGTATTTT
TRBV11-3	.	TRBJ1-2	.	CASSSGMNYGYTF	TGTGCCAGCAGTTCAGGGATGAACTATGGCTACACCTTC
TRBV2	.	TRBJ2-1	TRBD1	CASSEDGDRAYNEQFF	TGTGCCAGCAGTGAAGACGGGGACAGAGCTTACAATGAGCAGTTCTTC
TRBV14	.	TRBJ2-7	.	CASSQEGGWSYEQYF	TGTGCCAGCAGCCAAGAAGGAGGCTGGTCCTACGAGCAGTACTTC
TRBV28	few	TRBJ2-7	.	CASSLLLGYSYEQYF	TGTGCCAGCAGTCTCCTACTCGGTTACTCCTACGAGCAGTACTTC
TRBV9	.	TRBJ2-5	TRBD1	CASSYGTAQETQYF	TGTGCCAGCAGCTACGGGACAGCCCAAGAGACCCAGTACTTC
TRBV7-8	.	TRBJ2-1	.	CASSLRVGAYNEQFF	TGTGCCAGCAGCTTACGGGTTGGGGCCTACAATGAGCAGTTCTTC